This record concerns one TCR beta chain sequence. Profiled with immunoSEQ multiplex PCR; TCRdb holds only in-frame clones, not every one. The sample lists about 350,000 clones, 75% to 90% occurring once. The ends were cut back, 1 base at V and 10 bases at J, with 14 bases in the middle. Germline V gene lookup returns CDR1 LNHDA and CDR2 SQIVND (reference sequence). This CDR3 has 14 amino acids. Sample treatment: around 19 received Ad26.COV2.S at low or high dose, single or two shots; 5 received placebo; per-sample allocation not given. Material that was analyzed had been drawn on day 63 after the first vaccine or placebo injection. The record originates from a study of Ad26.COV2.S vaccination and SARS-CoV-2 variants.

The sequence was collected from a person aged 18-65 years who received the Ad26.COV2.S COVID-19 vaccine or a placebo. This sample comprised peripheral blood, obtained in a trial of Ad26.COV2.S vaccine versus placebo. The chain is built from TRBV19 and TRBJ2-1, with D possibly matching TRBD2 (6 bases). Here the CDR3 DNA reads TGTGCCAGTAGTATAGGTTCCGGGAGCGCGGAGCAGTTCTTC. Protein product: CASSIGSGSAEQFF.